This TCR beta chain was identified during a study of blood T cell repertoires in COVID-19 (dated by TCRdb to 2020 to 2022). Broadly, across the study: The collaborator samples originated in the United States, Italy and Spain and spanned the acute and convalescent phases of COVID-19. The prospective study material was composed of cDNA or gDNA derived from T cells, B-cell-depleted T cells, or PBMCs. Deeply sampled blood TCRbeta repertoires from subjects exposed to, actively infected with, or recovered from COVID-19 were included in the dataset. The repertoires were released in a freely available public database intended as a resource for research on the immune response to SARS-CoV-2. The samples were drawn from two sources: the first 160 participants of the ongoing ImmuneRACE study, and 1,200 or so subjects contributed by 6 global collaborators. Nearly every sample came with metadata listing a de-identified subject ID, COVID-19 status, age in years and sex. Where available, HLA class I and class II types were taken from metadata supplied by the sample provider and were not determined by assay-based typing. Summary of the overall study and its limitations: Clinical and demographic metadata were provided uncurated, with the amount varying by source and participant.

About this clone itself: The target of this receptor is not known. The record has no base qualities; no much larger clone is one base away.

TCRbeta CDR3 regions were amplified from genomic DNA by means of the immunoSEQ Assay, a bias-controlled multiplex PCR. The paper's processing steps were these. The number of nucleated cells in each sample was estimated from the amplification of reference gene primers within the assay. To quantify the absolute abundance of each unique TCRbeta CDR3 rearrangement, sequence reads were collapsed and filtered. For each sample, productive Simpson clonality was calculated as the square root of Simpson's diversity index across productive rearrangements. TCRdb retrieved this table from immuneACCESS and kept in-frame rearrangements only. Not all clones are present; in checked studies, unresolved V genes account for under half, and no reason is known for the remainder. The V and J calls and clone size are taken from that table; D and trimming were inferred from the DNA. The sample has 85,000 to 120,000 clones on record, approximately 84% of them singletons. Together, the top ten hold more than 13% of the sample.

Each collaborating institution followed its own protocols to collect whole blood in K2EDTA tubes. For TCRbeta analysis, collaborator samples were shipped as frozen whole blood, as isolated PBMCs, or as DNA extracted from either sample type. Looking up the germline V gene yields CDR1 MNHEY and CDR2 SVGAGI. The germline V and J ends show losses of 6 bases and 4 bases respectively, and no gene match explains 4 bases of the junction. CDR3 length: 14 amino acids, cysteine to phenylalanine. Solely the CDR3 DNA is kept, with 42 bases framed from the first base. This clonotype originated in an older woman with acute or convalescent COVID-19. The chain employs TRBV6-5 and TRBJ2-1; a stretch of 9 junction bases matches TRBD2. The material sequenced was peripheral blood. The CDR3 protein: CASSLAGLYNEQFF. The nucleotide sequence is TGTGCCAGCAGCCTAGCGGGACTATACAATGAGCAGTTCTTC.